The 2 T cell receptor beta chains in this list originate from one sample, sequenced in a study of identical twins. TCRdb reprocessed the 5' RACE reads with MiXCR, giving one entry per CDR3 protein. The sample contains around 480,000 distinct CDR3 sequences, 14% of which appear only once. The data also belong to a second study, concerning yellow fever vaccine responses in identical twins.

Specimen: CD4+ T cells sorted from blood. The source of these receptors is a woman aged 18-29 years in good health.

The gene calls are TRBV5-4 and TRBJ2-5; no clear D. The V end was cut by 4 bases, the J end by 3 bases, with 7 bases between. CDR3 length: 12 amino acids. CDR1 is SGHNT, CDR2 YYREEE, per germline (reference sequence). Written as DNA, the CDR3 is TGTGCCAGCAGCAACCCCAAAGAGACCCAGTACTTC. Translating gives CASSNPKETQYF.

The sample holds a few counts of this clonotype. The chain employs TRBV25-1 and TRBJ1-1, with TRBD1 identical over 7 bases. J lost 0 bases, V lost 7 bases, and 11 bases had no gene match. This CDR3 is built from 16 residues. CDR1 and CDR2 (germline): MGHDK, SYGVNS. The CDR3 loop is CASTRSGGYMNTEAFF. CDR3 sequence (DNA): TGTGCCAGCACCCGGTCAGGGGGTTACATGAACACTGAAGCTTTCTTT.